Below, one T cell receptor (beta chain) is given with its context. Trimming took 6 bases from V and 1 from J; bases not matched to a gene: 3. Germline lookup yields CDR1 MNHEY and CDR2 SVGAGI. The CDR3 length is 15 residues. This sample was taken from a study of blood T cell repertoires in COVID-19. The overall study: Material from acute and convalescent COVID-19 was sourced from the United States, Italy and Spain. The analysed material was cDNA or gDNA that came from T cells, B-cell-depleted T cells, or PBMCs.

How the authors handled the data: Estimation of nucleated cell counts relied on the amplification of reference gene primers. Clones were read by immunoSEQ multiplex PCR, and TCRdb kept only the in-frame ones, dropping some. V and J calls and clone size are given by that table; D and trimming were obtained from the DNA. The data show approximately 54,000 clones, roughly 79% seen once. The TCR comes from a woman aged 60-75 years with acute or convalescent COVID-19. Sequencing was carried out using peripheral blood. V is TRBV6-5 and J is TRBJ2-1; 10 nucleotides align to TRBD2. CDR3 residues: CASRTSGRSYNEQFF. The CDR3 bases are TGTGCCAGCAGGACTAGCGGGCGTTCCTACAATGAGCAGTTCTTC.